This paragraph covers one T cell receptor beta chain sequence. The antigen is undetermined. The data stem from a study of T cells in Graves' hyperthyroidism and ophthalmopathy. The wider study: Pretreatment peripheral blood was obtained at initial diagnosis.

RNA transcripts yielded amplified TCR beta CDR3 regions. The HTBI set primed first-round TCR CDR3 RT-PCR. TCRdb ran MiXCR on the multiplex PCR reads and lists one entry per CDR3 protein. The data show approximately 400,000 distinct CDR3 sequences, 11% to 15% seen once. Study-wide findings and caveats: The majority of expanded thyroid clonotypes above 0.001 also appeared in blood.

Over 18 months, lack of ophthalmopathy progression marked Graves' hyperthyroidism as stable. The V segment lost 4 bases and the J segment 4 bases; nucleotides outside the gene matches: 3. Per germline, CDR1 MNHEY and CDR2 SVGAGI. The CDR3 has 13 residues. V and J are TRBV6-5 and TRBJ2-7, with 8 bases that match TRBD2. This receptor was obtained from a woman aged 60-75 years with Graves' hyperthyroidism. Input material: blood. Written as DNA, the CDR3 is TGTGCCAGCAGTTGGCAGCGGGGGTACGAGCAGTACTTC. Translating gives CASSWQRGYEQYF.